This TCR beta chain comes out of a study of blood T cell repertoires in COVID-19. This clone has a single count. Produced via immunoSEQ multiplex PCR; TCRdb's table is partial and in-frame only. Of about 180,000 clones listed, 80% to 90% were seen once; the top ten hold 1.5% to 2%. This clonotype originated in a man between 18 and 29 years old who had recovered from COVID-19. Sequences were obtained from peripheral blood.

The CDR3 DNA reads TGTGCCAGCAGTAGACAGGGGTGGAAGACTGAAGCTTTCTTT. Amino acids: CASSRQGWKTEAFF. The chain is built from TRBV6-5 and TRBJ1-1, with 8 bases identical to TRBD1. CDR1 and CDR2 from the germline V gene are MNHEY and SVGAGI. The CDR3 runs 14 residues. The V gene end was trimmed by 5 bases and the J gene end by 5 bases; junction bases not matched to a gene: 7.